This T cell receptor beta chain derives from a study of OX40 agonist ivuxolimab in advanced cancers. Study-level results: Some of the nonresponding patients also showed low levels of normalized T-cell clonal expansion. At 0.1 to 3.0 mg/kg and by week 6, CD4+ and CD8+ T cells in the blood had expanded clonally.

To note about this clone: Its matching antigen is unknown.

Trimming took off 5 bases at V and 0 bases at J, with 5 bases between the two ends. CDR1 is SGHRS and CDR2 is YFSETQ in the germline V gene. The CDR3 covers 12 residues. Clones were sequenced by immunoSEQ multiplex PCR, and TCRdb holds only the in-frame ones, with some missing. The sample lists fewer than 40,000 clones, about 81% occurring once. The specimen comprised CD4+ or CD8+ T cells sorted from blood, sampled in a trial of the OX40 agonist ivuxolimab. The clonotype was recovered from an adult with an advanced solid tumor such as melanoma, head and neck, liver or kidney cancer. The chain is built from TRBV5-1 and TRBJ1-1; D perhaps matches TRBD1 (5 bases). CDR3 protein: CASRGVNTEAFF. CDR3 DNA sequence: TGCGCCAGCAGGGGGGTGAACACTGAAGCTTTCTTT.